The 25 T cell receptor beta chains presented below share a single source sample, sequenced in a study of blood T cell repertoires in COVID-19. Assay: immunoSEQ multiplex PCR; the TCRdb copy retains only in-frame clones and omits some. The sample includes 100,000 to 150,000 clones, about 79% of them seen just once. The sample comprised peripheral blood. Receptors originate from a man between 40 and 49 years old with active or convalescent COVID-19.

CDR3 nucleotide sequence: TGTGCCAGTAGTATAGACACCCAAGCGAACACTGAAGCTTTCTTT. Its translation: CASSIDTQANTEAFF. The chain joins TRBV19 to TRBJ1-1; D not certain. CDR1 is LNHDA, CDR2 SQIVND, per germline (reference sequence). With 0 bases removed from V and 1 base from J, the gap between germline ends came to 9 bases. The CDR3 is 15 amino acids.

J is TRBJ1-3 and V is TRBV9; D possibly corresponds to TRBD1 (5 bases). This CDR3 is 13 amino acids long. V lost 0 bases and J 7 bases, leaving 8 bases between the germline ends. Germline V lookup: CDR1 SGDLS, CDR2 YYNGEE. CDR3 bases: TGTGCCAGCAGCGTAGGGGGCTCGAACACCATATATTTT. The encoded protein is CASSVGGSNTIYF.

The gene calls are TRBV27 and TRBJ2-7; TRBD1 agrees at 9 bases. Losses at the gene ends were 6 bases for V and 0 bases for J; bases not matched to a gene: 6. Germline CDR1 MNHEY, CDR2 SMNVEV (reference sequence). There are 15 residues in the CDR3. CDR3 in amino acids: CASSYRGPHSYEQYF. The CDR3 bases are TGTGCCAGCAGCTACAGGGGGCCCCACTCCTACGAGCAGTACTTC.

The rearrangement links TRBV7-9 to TRBJ2-2, with 12 bases aligning to TRBD2. Germline V lookup: CDR1 SEHNR, CDR2 FQNEAQ (reference sequence). After removal of 10 bases from V and 5 bases from J, the junction contained 2 bases not matched to a gene. This CDR3 spans 13 amino acids. In DNA form, the CDR3 reads TGTGCCAATGGACTAGCGGGGACCGGGGAGCTGTTTTTT. Protein product: CANGLAGTGELFF. Full variable domain (rest looked up from reference TRBV7-9 and TRBJ2-2): DTGVSQNPRHKITKRGQNVTFRCDPISEHNRLYWYRQTLGQGPEFLTYFQNEAQLEKSRLLSDRFSAERPKGSFSTLEIQRTEQGDSAMYLCANGLAGTGELFFGEGSRLTVL.

The table lists this clone with a few counts. The J gene is TRBJ2-6, the V gene TRBV7-3, with 10 positions matching TRBD1. The germline V gene has CDR1 SGHTA and CDR2 FQGTGA. V shed 2 bases and J 0 bases; nucleotides not matched to a gene: 4. This CDR3 spans 18 amino acids. CDR3 region: CASSLDRGPLSGANVLTF. CDR3 bases: TGTGCCAGCAGCTTAGACAGGGGGCCGCTCTCTGGGGCCAACGTCCTGACTTTC.

This clone showed up just a few times. As DNA, the CDR3 is TGTGCCAGCAGCTTGGAGGGGCGCGGCTATGGCTACACCTTC. Its protein product is CASSLEGRGYGYTF. This chain links TRBV5-4 with TRBJ1-2, with a possible D match to TRBD1 (5 bases). The CDR3 has 14 residues. Germline V gives CDR1 SGHNT, CDR2 YYREEE (reference sequence). Trimming took 0 bases from V and 4 from J, leaving 10 bases between them.

The chain couples TRBV5-1 to TRBJ2-3, with D maybe TRBD1 (6 bases). CDR1 is SGHRS and CDR2 is YFSETQ in the germline V gene. Between the trimmed V and J ends, which lost 0 bases and 1 base, there was a span of 9 bases. The CDR3 length is 15 residues. Here the CDR3 DNA reads TGCGCCAGCAGCTTGGGCGCAGGGGGCACAGATACGCAGTATTTT. This translates into CASSLGAGGTDTQYF.

This sequence joins TRBV11-2 and TRBJ2-5; D might be TRBD1 (6 bases). Looked up from germline, CDR1 is SGHAT and CDR2 is FQNNGV. The V gene lost 1 base and the J gene lost 5 bases, with 17 bases spanning the gap. The CDR3 is 16 amino acids. The CDR3 sequence is CASSLVGPGAGETQYF. CDR3 sequence (DNA): TGTGCCAGCAGCTTAGTGGGGCCAGGGGCAGGGGAGACCCAGTACTTC.

V is TRBV28 and J is TRBJ1-5, with TRBD1 as a possible D gene (5 bases). The CDR3 contains 15 residues. V lost 6 bases, J lost 7 bases, and 19 bases lay in between. Germline-derived CDR1 and CDR2 are MDHEN and SYDVKM. CDR3 DNA sequence: TGTGCCAGCAGGGGTCAGGGTTTGGGCTGGCAGCCCCAGCATTTT. Its protein is CASRGQGLGWQPQHF.

The J gene is TRBJ2-1, the V gene TRBV11-2, with D tentatively TRBD2 (6 bases). The CDR3 sequence is 14 residues long. The germline gives CDR1 SGHAT, CDR2 FQNNGV. V gave up 4 bases and J gave up 4 bases, with 11 bases separating them. The CDR3 DNA sequence: TGTGCCAGCAGCTCCCTGGGAGGATACAATGAGCAGTTCTTC. It specifies CASSSLGGYNEQFF.

This rearrangement joins TRBV5-6 to TRBJ1-5; D call uncertain. The V gene lost 2 bases and the J gene lost 6 bases, with 18 bases spanning the gap. Germline CDR1 is SGHDT and CDR2 is YYEEEE. This CDR3 has 16 amino acids. CDR3 nucleotides: TGTGCCAGCAGCTTTAGGATGGGCGGAGGTAGTCAGCCCCAGCATTTT. It encodes CASSFRMGGGSQPQHF.

The chain combines TRBV28 with TRBJ1-5; D ambiguous. Germline V lookup: CDR1 MDHEN, CDR2 SYDVKM. CDR3 length: 13 residues. Trimming pared 9 bases from V and 0 bases from J, leaving 9 bases between. The CDR3 DNA follows: TGTGCCAGTACAGCAGATAGCAATCAGCCCCAGCATTTT. Translating gives CASTADSNQPQHF.

This clone appeared once. The chain links TRBV30 to TRBJ2-3; D ambiguous. From germline, CDR1 is GTSNPN and CDR2 SVGIG (reference sequence). The CDR3 runs to 12 residues. Trimming pared 0 bases from V and 3 bases from J, leaving 4 bases between. The CDR3 DNA follows: TGTGCCTGGAGTGTACGGACAGATACGCAGTATTTT. It yields the protein CAWSVRTDTQYF.

V and J are TRBV7-2 and TRBJ2-7, with D maybe TRBD2 (5 bases). The germline gives CDR1 SGHTA, CDR2 FQGNSA. The CDR3 loop spans 13 amino acids. Trimming pared 2 bases from V and 6 bases from J, leaving 11 bases between. The CDR3 DNA reads as TGTGCCAGCAGCTTATCGGGCGCGGGCGAGCAGTACTTC. Protein: CASSLSGAGEQYF. Based on the CDR3 plus reference TRBV7-2 and TRBJ2-7, the full variable domain is GAGVSQSPSNKVTEKGKDVELRCDPISGHTALYWYRQSLGQGLEFLIYFQGNSAPDKSGLPSDRFSAERTGGSVSTLTIQRTQQEDSAVYLCASSLSGAGEQYFGPGTRLTVT.

The chain joins TRBV6-1 to TRBJ2-7; the match to TRBD2 covers 9 bases. The CDR3 is made up of 14 amino acids. Looked up from germline, CDR1 is MNHNS and CDR2 is SASEGT. Germline trimming cut 3 bases from V and 4 bases from J; bases unmatched to any gene: 4. The CDR3 here is CASSDVAGAYEQYF. The CDR3 nucleotides read TGTGCCAGCAGTGATGTAGCGGGAGCGTACGAGCAGTACTTC.

V is TRBV6-2 or TRBV6-3 and J is TRBJ2-3, with D uncertain. The CDR3 covers 16 residues. The germline V gene encodes CDR1 MNHEY and CDR2 SVGEGT. Trimming cost V 2 bases and J 3 bases, with 15 bases left between them. The CDR3 is CASSYPLGGMTDTQYF. The CDR3 DNA follows: TGTGCCAGCAGTTACCCACTCGGCGGAATGACAGATACGCAGTATTTT.

This rearrangement joins TRBV19 to TRBJ1-4, with D tentatively TRBD1 (5 bases). Per germline, CDR1 LNHDA and CDR2 SQIVND (reference sequence). The V end was cut by 6 bases, the J end by 5 bases, with 19 bases between. The CDR3 extends over 16 amino acids. This CDR3 reads CASSDGGEGWNEKLFF. CDR3 nucleotide sequence: TGTGCCAGTAGCGACGGGGGAGAGGGTTGGAATGAAAAACTGTTTTTT.

The CDR3 loop reads CASSQDRRVAGGWRSNQPQHF. The CDR3 nucleotides are TGCGCCAGCAGCCAAGACAGGCGGGTGGCAGGGGGCTGGAGGAGCAATCAGCCCCAGCATTTT. The V and J genes are TRBV4-1 and TRBJ1-5, with 8 bases matching TRBD1. The CDR3 contains 21 residues. V lost 0 bases, J lost 1 base, and 17 bases stayed unmatched. CDR1 MGHRA and CDR2 YSYEKL come from the germline V gene.

The CDR3 loop reads CASSSGGIVGNSPLHF. CDR3 in DNA: TGTGCCAGCAGCTCTGGAGGTATCGTCGGCAATTCACCCCTCCACTTT. The chain carries TRBV7-2 and TRBJ1-6; D unclear. V dropped 4 bases and J dropped 7 bases, with 17 bases sitting between them. This CDR3 is 16 amino acids long. The V gene's germline CDR1 is SGHTA and CDR2 FQGNSA.

The chain uses TRBV28 and TRBJ2-5, with 9 positions matching TRBD1. CDR1 and CDR2 (germline): MDHEN, SYDVKM. Trimming took 7 bases from V and 4 from J; bases not matched to a gene: 13. The CDR3 is 16 residues long. The DNA for the CDR3 is TGTGCCAGCAAAAGGACAGGGGAAGGAACAAGAGAGACCCAGTACTTC. This translates into CASKRTGEGTRETQYF.

DNA for the CDR3: TGTGCCAGTAGTATTCAGGGCAGCTTGACTTACGAGCAGTACTTC. Residues: CASSIQGSLTYEQYF. This chain connects TRBV19 to TRBJ2-7; D might be TRBD1 (5 bases). V gave up 3 bases and J gave up 4 bases, with 16 bases separating them. CDR1 and CDR2 from the germline V gene are LNHDA and SQIVND (reference sequence). This CDR3 contains 15 residues.

The V gene is TRBV19, the J gene TRBJ2-5, with D tentatively TRBD2 (7 bases). Germline loops: CDR1 LNHDA, CDR2 SQIVND (reference sequence). CDR3 size: 16 residues. The V end was cut by 3 bases, the J end by 7 bases, with 21 bases between. The CDR3 sequence: CASSMRPVGGLGTQYF. The CDR3 DNA reads as TGTGCCAGTAGTATGCGTCCCGTCGGGGGGCTAGGGACCCAGTACTTC.

The V gene is TRBV12-3 or TRBV12-4, the J gene TRBJ1-5; D is unresolved. Trimming removed 8 bases from V and 9 bases from J, with 14 bases in between. This CDR3 region has 12 residues. CDR3 sequence: CASAGIDGPQHF. Written as DNA, the CDR3 is TGTGCCAGCGCCGGGATTGACGGGCCCCAGCATTTT.

The chain joins TRBV5-1 to TRBJ2-2; TRBD1 matches 8 bases. The CDR3 is made up of 17 amino acids. Trimming cost V 4 bases and J 9 bases; bases outside gene matches: 17. Germline V gene lookup returns CDR1 SGHRS and CDR2 YFSETQ. For the CDR3, the DNA is TGCGCCAGCAGCCCACCACCGGGACAGGCCCTCCGTTGGGAGCTGTTTTTT. This translates into CASSPPPGQALRWELFF.

This sequence joins TRBV30 and TRBJ1-1, with D possibly TRBD1 on 5 matching bases. In germline, CDR1 is GTSNPN, CDR2 SVGIG (reference sequence). CDR3 size: 15 residues. The V end was cut by 2 bases, the J end by 0 bases, with 13 bases between. The CDR3 loop reads CAWSYQGALNTEAFF. Here the CDR3 DNA reads TGTGCCTGGAGTTACCAAGGGGCCCTGAACACTGAAGCTTTCTTT.